The 29 T cell receptor beta chains below were found in one sample sequenced in a study of cytomegalovirus exposure and HLA in healthy donors. It was with 60 Vbeta and 13 Jbeta primers that the PCR ran. Method: immunoSEQ multiplex PCR; TCRdb's copy keeps in-frame clones and lacks some. The sample comprises about 140,000 clones, approximately 80% of which are singletons, and around a tenth rests with the top ten. Specimen: PBMCs. These receptors all come from a woman aged 55-70 years in good health and CMV-seropositive.

The J gene is TRBJ2-1, the V gene TRBV2; 7 nucleotides align to TRBD2. This CDR3 contains 15 residues. In germline, CDR1 is SNHLY, CDR2 FYNNEI. V lost 7 bases, J lost 5 bases, and 11 bases stayed unmatched. The CDR3 sequence is CASKPQLAANNEQFF. In nucleotides, the CDR3 is TGTGCCAGCAAGCCACAGCTAGCGGCCAACAATGAGCAGTTCTTC.

V and J are TRBV7-6 and TRBJ2-7; the match to TRBD1 covers 8 bases. Germline CDR1 SGHVS, CDR2 FNYEAQ. The CDR3 loop spans 14 amino acids. With V trimmed by 1 base and J by 6 bases, 5 bases remained unmatched. This CDR3 is CASSLGTGPIEQYF. In DNA, the CDR3 is TGTGCCAGCAGCTTAGGGACAGGGCCTATCGAGCAGTACTTC.

The rearrangement joins TRBV27 to TRBJ2-5; TRBD2 matches at 9 bases. The CDR3 extends over 15 amino acids. Trimming cost V 3 bases and J 4 bases; bases outside gene matches: 6. The germline V gene has CDR1 MNHEY and CDR2 SMNVEV (reference sequence). The CDR3 loop reads CASSLRLAGRETQYF. CDR3 sequence (DNA): TGTGCCAGCAGTTTGCGGCTAGCGGGAAGAGAGACCCAGTACTTC.

The rearrangement uses TRBV10-3 and TRBJ1-1; 7 nucleotides line up with TRBD1. This CDR3 region has 14 residues. Germline V gives CDR1 ENHRY, CDR2 SYGVKD. Unmatched junction bases numbered 6, after V lost 8 bases and J lost 0 bases. CDR3 amino acids: CAIAQTGLNTEAFF. As DNA, the CDR3 is TGTGCCATCGCACAGACAGGGTTGAACACTGAAGCTTTCTTT.

The chain couples TRBV6-1 to TRBJ2-1; 11 bases line up with TRBD1. CDR1 MNHNS and CDR2 SASEGT come from the germline V gene. The CDR3 sequence is 15 residues long. Germline trimming cut 6 bases from V and 2 bases from J; bases unmatched to any gene: 3. The CDR3 protein is CASRGQGGAYNEQFF. DNA for the CDR3: TGTGCCAGCAGGGGACAGGGGGGCGCCTACAATGAGCAGTTCTTC.

This clone was seen a single time. The germline gene is not matched at one end of the junction; a read error may be the cause. This same CDR3 is encoded by further DNA sequences in the sample. V and J are TRBV2 and TRBJ1-1, with no clear D. The CDR3 contains 15 residues. Germline CDR1 reads SNHLY; CDR2 reads FYNNEI. The DNA of the CDR3 is TGTGCCAGCAGTGCGGCGGGGATCCGTGGCGCTGAGGCTTTCTTT. Translated: CASSAAGIRGAEAFF.

The rearrangement uses TRBV18 and TRBJ2-1, with unresolved D. Trimming took off 2 bases at V and 6 bases at J, with 11 bases between the two ends. The CDR3 contains 14 residues. Germline lookup yields CDR1 KGHSH and CDR2 LQKENI. CDR3 coding DNA: TGTGCCAGCTCACCAAGCGCGCGGAGCAATGAGCAGTTCTTC. This gives the protein CASSPSARSNEQFF. The variable domain in full, completed from reference TRBV18 and TRBJ2-1, reads NAGVMQNPRHLVRRRGQEARLRCSPMKGHSHVYWYRQLPEEGLKFMVYLQKENIIDESGMPKERFSAEFPKEGPSILRIQQVVRGDSAAYFCASSPSARSNEQFFGPGTRLTVL.

The genes are TRBV5-1 and TRBJ2-7, with TRBD2 matching 10 bases. Germline loops: CDR1 SGHRS, CDR2 YFSETQ. There are 15 residues in the CDR3. The ends lost 4 bases at V and 7 bases at J; junction bases unmatched: 11. CDR3 region: CASSRTSGGLGEQYF. The CDR3 region has the DNA TGCGCCAGCAGCAGGACTAGCGGAGGGCTTGGGGAGCAGTACTTC.

The V call is TRBV7-8, the J call TRBJ2-1, with TRBD2 identical over 8 bases. This CDR3 has 18 amino acids. The germline gives CDR1 SGHVS, CDR2 FQNEAQ. V lost 1 base, J lost 5 bases, and 13 bases stayed unmatched. CDR3 DNA: TGTGCCAGCAGCTTAGTCCCGCCGGGACTAGAGCGCAACAATGAGCAGTTCTTC. Translating gives CASSLVPPGLERNNEQFF.

The chain is built from TRBV7-2 and TRBJ1-5; D gene ambiguous. Germline V gives CDR1 SGHTA, CDR2 FQGNSA. V lost 5 bases and J lost 3, with 8 bases in between. This CDR3 comprises 13 residues. CDR3 DNA: TGTGCCAGCAGCCCGAGGGTCAATCAGCCCCAGCATTTT. It codes for CASSPRVNQPQHF.

The chain is built from TRBV19 and TRBJ2-2; D may be TRBD1 (5 bases). The CDR3 runs to 12 residues. V lost 10 bases and J lost 6, with 12 bases in between. Germline V gene data show CDR1 as LNHDA and CDR2 as SQIVND (reference sequence). CDR3 DNA sequence: TGTGCCACCAAGGGGTTCGCCGGGGAGCTGTTTTTT. This encodes CATKGFAGELFF.

This chain links TRBV28 with TRBJ2-7; TRBD1 matches 7 bases. Trimming at V came to 1 base and at J to 2 bases, leaving 8 bases not matched to a gene. The CDR3 runs to 16 residues. Germline CDR1 reads MDHEN; CDR2 reads SYDVKM. The CDR3 nucleotides are TGTGCCAGCAGTTTATCCCGGGACAGACAAACCTACGAGCAGTACTTC. Its translation: CASSLSRDRQTYEQYF.

This clone was detected only once. This chain connects TRBV2 to TRBJ2-7; D not certain. CDR1 is SNHLY and CDR2 is FYNNEI in the germline V gene. Trimming shortened V by 3 bases and J by 4 bases, and 10 bases separated the two germline ends. The CDR3 loop spans 13 amino acids. CDR3 amino acids: CASSEQRAYEQYF. As DNA, the CDR3 is TGTGCCAGCAGTGAGCAGCGAGCGTACGAGCAGTACTTC.

This clone has just one count. This rearrangement joins TRBV7-8 to TRBJ2-1; 10 bases line up with TRBD2. Germline trimming cut 5 bases from V and 7 bases from J; bases unmatched to any gene: 8. The V gene's germline CDR1 is SGHVS and CDR2 FQNEAQ. The CDR3 spans 15 residues. CDR3 region: CASSISGTSENEQFF. In DNA, the CDR3 is TGTGCCAGCAGCATTTCCGGGACTAGCGAAAATGAGCAGTTCTTC.

The CDR3: CASRSAGPRYTF. The CDR3 region has the DNA TGCGCCAGCAGGTCGGCAGGCCCCCGCTACACCTTC. The chain couples TRBV10-1 to TRBJ1-2; D unclear. Germline assignment: CDR1 WNHNN and CDR2 SYGVQD (reference sequence). The CDR3 loop spans 12 amino acids. Trimming stripped 6 bases from V and 9 bases from J, with 14 bases between.

The V call is TRBV19, the J call TRBJ1-1; D gene ambiguous. The CDR3 loop spans 13 amino acids. CDR1 is LNHDA and CDR2 is SQIVND in the germline V gene (reference sequence). V was cut by 1 base and J by 2 bases, with 5 bases left in between. CDR3 amino acids: CASSIGINTEAFF. The DNA of the CDR3 is TGTGCCAGTAGTATAGGTATAAACACTGAAGCTTTCTTT.

The chain couples TRBV12-5 to TRBJ2-5; D unclear. Trimming left V 3 bases short and J 5 bases short, with 7 bases between. The CDR3 is made up of 12 amino acids. The germline CDR1 and CDR2 sequences are LGHNT and FRNRAP. The CDR3 DNA sequence: TGTGCTAGTGGTTTCCACGGGGAGACCCAGTACTTC. Protein product: CASGFHGETQYF.

Concerning this clone: One end of the junction varies from germline; a read error may be responsible. The chain combines TRBV28 with TRBJ1-5; a weak D match, TRBD1 (5 bases). The CDR3 covers 12 residues. The V gene's germline CDR1 is MDHEN and CDR2 SYDVKM. The CDR3 is CACRVRGQPQHF. The CDR3 DNA follows: TGTGCCTGCAGGGTAAGAGGTCAGCCCCAGCATTTT.

Comment on this clone: Other DNA variants within this sample encode the same CDR3. The chain combines TRBV30 with TRBJ1-5; D is unresolved. This CDR3 has 13 amino acids. V lost 0 bases, J lost 2 bases, and 5 bases lay in between. CDR1 and CDR2 (germline): GTSNPN, SVGIG (reference sequence). The CDR3 spells CAWSVPGNQPQHF. The CDR3 coding sequence is TGTGCCTGGAGTGTACCAGGCAATCAGCCCCAGCATTTT.

CDR3 protein: CASSVTSGRGNEQFF. Written as DNA, the CDR3 is TGTGCCAGCAGCGTGACTAGCGGGAGGGGAAATGAGCAGTTCTTC. The chain couples TRBV7-3 to TRBJ2-1; TRBD2 matches 14 bases. Germline loops: CDR1 SGHTA, CDR2 FQGTGA. V dropped 5 bases and J dropped 7; count of bases not matched to a gene: 4. The CDR3 sequence is 15 residues long.

The rearrangement joins TRBV12-5 to TRBJ1-5; D may be TRBD1 (6 bases). Germline V gene sequence: CDR1 LGHNT, CDR2 FRNRAP. V gave up 7 bases and J gave up 3 bases, with 13 bases separating them. The CDR3 loop spans 14 amino acids. CDR3 sequence: CASALGTINQPQHF. The CDR3 nucleotides read TGTGCTAGTGCCCTAGGGACAATCAATCAGCCCCAGCATTTT.

This chain joins TRBV10-3 and TRBJ2-7; no clear D. The germline gives CDR1 ENHRY, CDR2 SYGVKD. V was cut by 6 bases and J by 0 bases, with 15 bases left in between. The CDR3 spans 15 residues. CDR3 DNA: TGTGCCATCAGAAAAGACACCTCGAGCTCCTACGAGCAGTACTTC. It codes for CAIRKDTSSSYEQYF.

This chain joins TRBV27 and TRBJ2-2, with 8 bases that match TRBD2. This CDR3 comprises 18 residues. Germline V gene data show CDR1 as MNHEY and CDR2 as SMNVEV (reference sequence). The V gene end was trimmed by 5 bases and the J gene end by 0 bases; junction bases not matched to a gene: 11. Here the CDR3 reads CASSTLAGQLPNTGELFF. DNA of the CDR3: TGTGCCAGCAGTACTCTAGCGGGCCAGCTACCGAACACCGGGGAGCTGTTTTTT.

J is TRBJ1-5 and V is TRBV19; 7 bases agree with TRBD1. The germline V gene encodes CDR1 LNHDA and CDR2 SQIVND (reference sequence). The CDR3 extends over 15 amino acids. V gave up 7 bases and J gave up 7 bases; unmatched junction bases: 13. The CDR3 bases are TGTGCCAGTATGCCCCCTAACAGGGGTGACCAGCCCCAGCATTTT. Translating gives CASMPPNRGDQPQHF.

V and J are TRBV6-5 and TRBJ2-7; D is perhaps TRBD1 (6 bases). The CDR3 totals 15 residues. CDR1 and CDR2 (germline): MNHEY, SVGAGI. V lost 10 bases and J lost 4, with 23 bases in between. The CDR3 reads CATTSVGQGQYEQYF. CDR3 nucleotide sequence: TGTGCCACCACATCCGTGGGTCAGGGGCAATACGAGCAGTACTTC.

The rearrangement joins TRBV19 to TRBJ1-2, with 7 bases fitting TRBD1. The ends lost 3 bases at V and 4 bases at J; junction bases unmatched: 2. The CDR3 spans 13 residues. Per the germline V gene, CDR1 is LNHDA and CDR2 is SQIVND (reference sequence). The CDR3 DNA sequence: TGTGCCAGTAGTATGCGGGACAGCTATGGCTACACCTTC. Its protein product is CASSMRDSYGYTF.

The chain recombines TRBV6-5 with TRBJ1-5; 7 bases agree with TRBD1. There are 15 residues in the CDR3. Germline loops: CDR1 MNHEY, CDR2 SVGAGI. Trimming at V came to 7 bases and at J to 3 bases, leaving 9 bases not matched to a gene. In DNA form, the CDR3 reads TGTGCCAGCACTCAACAGGGGTTTGTCAATCAGCCCCAGCATTTT. Encoded protein: CASTQQGFVNQPQHF.

The count of this clone is one. The V call is TRBV7-2, the J call TRBJ2-1, with a weak D call TRBD2 (5 bases). CDR1 SGHTA and CDR2 FQGNSA come from the germline V gene. The CDR3 is 15 amino acids. V was pared by 4 bases and J by 0 bases, with 10 bases between. The CDR3 sequence: CASSYEGPSYNEQFF. The CDR3 nucleotides are TGTGCCAGCAGCTATGAGGGCCCCTCCTACAATGAGCAGTTCTTC.

The J gene is TRBJ2-1, the V gene TRBV19; perhaps TRBD2 as D (6 bases). There are 15 residues in the CDR3. V was clipped by 4 bases and J by 5 bases, with 15 bases between them. Germline V gene data show CDR1 as LNHDA and CDR2 as SQIVND (reference sequence). The CDR3 DNA is TGTGCCAGTAGTAGGGGCGGGATGCCACACAATGAGCAGTTCTTC. Residues: CASSRGGMPHNEQFF.